The 14 T cell receptor beta chains listed next were all sequenced from one sample in a study of cytomegalovirus exposure and HLA in healthy donors. The PCR made use of 60 Vbeta and 13 Jbeta primers. Produced via immunoSEQ multiplex PCR; TCRdb's table is partial and in-frame only. The data show roughly 120,000 clones, less than 80% seen once. The sequencing input was PBMCs. These TCRs come from a man aged 50 to 59 in good health and CMV-seronegative.

A remark on this clone: One end of the junction varies from germline; a read error may be responsible. This CDR3 is also generated by other DNA sequences in the sample. The genes are TRBV5-1 and TRBJ1-1; no clear D. The germline V gene has CDR1 SGHRS and CDR2 YFSETQ. This CDR3 has 13 residues. The CDR3 sequence is CASSLQDNSEAFF. The CDR3 bases are TGCGCCAGCAGCTTGCAGGATAACAGTGAAGCTTTCTTT.

Of note for this clone: At one end, the junction sequence differs from germline, possibly due to a read error. The chain couples TRBV7-9 to TRBJ2-7, with 7 bases matching TRBD1. CDR1 SEHNR and CDR2 FQNEAQ come from the germline V gene (reference sequence). The CDR3 covers 13 residues. CDR3 region: CSSSRGQSYEQYF. CDR3 nucleotides: TGTTCCAGCAGCCGGGGACAGTCCTACGAGCAGTACTTC.

The chain links TRBV28 to TRBJ2-7; 9 bases match TRBD2. V shed 1 base, J shed 7 bases, and the junction held 8 bases outside the gene matches. The CDR3 totals 15 residues. CDR1 MDHEN and CDR2 SYDVKM come from the germline V gene. The CDR3 DNA reads TGTGCCAGCAGTTTATCTTTAGGCCTAGCGGGGGAGCAGTACTTC. It codes for CASSLSLGLAGEQYF.

This chain uses TRBV14 with TRBJ2-2, with 10 bases aligning to TRBD1. The CDR3 sequence is 20 residues long. Per the germline V gene, CDR1 is SGHDN and CDR2 is FVKESK. V was clipped by 6 bases and J by 14 bases; unmatched bases: 30. This chain's CDR3 is CASRRLGTGVKLPNPGNLFF. The DNA of the CDR3 is TGTGCCAGCAGACGCCTCGGGACAGGGGTAAAACTGCCGAACCCGGGGAATCTGTTTTTT.

This chain uses TRBV9 with TRBJ1-1; D remains ambiguous. Trimming cost V 5 bases and J 4 bases, with 9 bases left between them. Germline values: CDR1 SGDLS, CDR2 YYNGEE. The CDR3 extends over 12 amino acids. CDR3 residues: CASRVRSTEAFF. The CDR3, as DNA: TGTGCCAGCAGGGTAAGGAGCACTGAAGCTTTCTTT.

The rearrangement joins TRBV5-6 to TRBJ2-5; TRBD2 aligns across 7 bases. The CDR3 runs 15 residues. The germline gives CDR1 SGHDT, CDR2 YYEEEE. V was clipped by 4 bases and J by 1 base; unmatched bases: 7. The CDR3 DNA is TGTGCCAGCAGCCCCGACGGGGGGACCCAAGAGACCCAGTACTTC. Its translation: CASSPDGGTQETQYF. Using reference TRBV5-6 and TRBJ2-5 for the parts outside the CDR3, the full variable domain is DAGVTQSPTHLIKTRGQQVTLRCSPKSGHDTVSWYQQALGQGPQFIFQYYEEEERQRGNFPDRFSGHQFPNYSSELNVNALLLGDSALYLCASSPDGGTQETQYFGPGTRLLVL.

J is TRBJ1-3 and V is TRBV9; 7 nucleotides match TRBD1. Germline V lookup: CDR1 SGDLS, CDR2 YYNGEE. This CDR3 region has 17 residues. V lost 3 bases, J lost 5 bases, and 14 bases stayed unmatched. For the CDR3, the DNA is TGTGCCAGCAGCGCCGTGGGTGACGGACAGGCCCGAAACACCATATATTTT. Protein product: CASSAVGDGQARNTIYF.

The CDR3 sequence is CASSVPTKGASNEKLFF. The DNA of the CDR3 is TGTGCCAGCAGCGTTCCGACCAAGGGGGCTTCTAATGAAAAACTGTTTTTT. The chain recombines TRBV11-2 with TRBJ1-4; 7 nucleotides match TRBD1. Germline CDR1 SGHAT, CDR2 FQNNGV. The CDR3 covers 17 residues. The J segment lost 3 bases and the V segment lost 5 bases, leaving 12 bases of the junction unmatched.

This clone was detected a few times. The chain recombines TRBV6-5 with TRBJ1-2; 9 bases agree with TRBD1. V lost 6 bases and J lost 3; bases outside the gene matches: 2. The germline V gene encodes CDR1 MNHEY and CDR2 SVGAGI. The length of the CDR3 is 13 residues. CDR3 in amino acids: CASSRDRDYGYTF. The CDR3 nucleotides are TGTGCCAGCAGCCGGGACAGGGACTATGGCTACACCTTC.

V and J are TRBV28 and TRBJ1-1; the match to TRBD1 covers 8 bases. The CDR3 consists of 18 residues. Trimming cost V 2 bases and J 2 bases; bases outside gene matches: 13. Germline assignment: CDR1 MDHEN and CDR2 SYDVKM. CDR3 region: CASSLVQGGGGFNTEAFF. The CDR3 DNA sequence: TGTGCCAGCAGTTTAGTACAGGGGGGAGGAGGGTTCAACACTGAAGCTTTCTTT.

V gene TRBV2 combines with J gene TRBJ2-2; TRBD1 is a possible D gene (6 bases). The CDR3 length is 16 residues. The germline V gene has CDR1 SNHLY and CDR2 FYNNEI. Trimming removed 7 bases at V and 1 base at J, with 16 bases between. In DNA, the CDR3 is TGTGCCAGCACCAAAGGGGGTGGGCAGAACACCGGGGAGCTGTTTTTT. This encodes CASTKGGGQNTGELFF.

The chain uses TRBV4-2 and TRBJ2-4, with D maybe TRBD2 (6 bases). V was trimmed by 0 bases and J by 4 bases, leaving 13 bases between them. CDR3 length: 16 amino acids. Germline values: CDR1 LGHNA, CDR2 YNFKEQ. In nucleotides, the CDR3 is TGTGCCAGCAGCCAAGATTGGGGAGGAACTAAAAACATTCAGTACTTC. Its translation: CASSQDWGGTKNIQYF.

This chain links TRBV19 with TRBJ2-7, with 9 bases lining up with TRBD1. The CDR3 sequence is 14 residues long. Germline trimming cut 6 bases from V and 3 bases from J; bases unmatched to any gene: 6. Germline V CDR1 and CDR2: LNHDA, SQIVND (reference sequence). CDR3 sequence: CASRARDRDYEQYF. CDR3 coding DNA: TGTGCCAGTAGAGCCCGGGACAGGGACTACGAGCAGTACTTC.

The V gene is TRBV19, the J gene TRBJ1-1; tentatively, D is TRBD1 (6 bases). Germline V lookup: CDR1 LNHDA, CDR2 SQIVND (reference sequence). V was trimmed by 7 bases and J by 0 bases, leaving 15 bases between them. There are 15 residues in the CDR3. The CDR3 sequence: CASKGADSMNTEAFF. The CDR3 coding sequence is TGTGCCAGTAAGGGCGCGGACAGCATGAACACTGAAGCTTTCTTT.